One and the same sample provided the 15 T cell receptor beta chains below, sequenced in a study of blood T cell repertoires in COVID-19. Libraries were prepared by immunoSEQ multiplex PCR; TCRdb keeps only in-frame clonotypes and omits some of them. The sample contains hundreds of thousands of clones, roughly 84% of which appear only once. Sequences were obtained from peripheral blood. The receptors come from a woman aged 40 to 50 who had recovered from COVID-19.

The chain has TRBV27 and TRBJ2-7; D remains ambiguous. V was clipped by 5 bases and J by 6 bases, with 17 bases between them. The CDR3 covers 14 residues. In germline, CDR1 is MNHEY, CDR2 SMNVEV (reference sequence). The CDR3 region is CASSLLGSYSEQYF. CDR3 DNA sequence: TGTGCCAGCAGTCTCCTCGGGTCTTACTCCGAGCAGTACTTC.

J is TRBJ2-3 and V is TRBV3-1 (or the pseudogene TRBV3-2); TRBD2 matches 10 bases. Germline values: CDR1 LGHDT, CDR2 YNNKEL (reference sequence). The CDR3 is made up of 13 amino acids. With V trimmed by 0 bases and J by 14 bases, 5 bases remained unmatched. DNA for the CDR3: TGTGCCAGCAGCCAAGACCGGACTAGCGGATCGTATTTT. Translation gives CASSQDRTSGSYF.

The chain recombines TRBV6-1 with TRBJ1-3; D gene ambiguous. This CDR3 contains 16 residues. Trimming took off 0 bases at V and 0 bases at J, with 9 bases between the two ends. Germline loops: CDR1 MNHNS, CDR2 SASEGT. The CDR3 DNA reads as TGTGCCAGCAGTGAAGCGCTTAGTTTCTCTGGAAACACCATATATTTT. Amino acid sequence: CASSEALSFSGNTIYF.

The gene calls are TRBV5-1 and TRBJ2-7; 7 bases are a match to TRBD1. CDR1 and CDR2 from the germline V gene are SGHRS and YFSETQ. V lost 4 bases to trimming and J lost 4 bases; unmatched junction nucleotides: 5. CDR3 length: 13 amino acids. The CDR3: CASSLDRAYEQYF. In DNA form, the CDR3 reads TGCGCCAGCAGCCTTGACAGGGCGTACGAGCAGTACTTC.

V is TRBV18 and J is TRBJ2-7, with 8 bases lining up with TRBD2. CDR3 length: 16 amino acids. Germline CDR1 is KGHSH and CDR2 is LQKENI. V dropped 6 bases and J dropped 0; count of bases not matched to a gene: 10. CDR3 in amino acids: CASSPDRLATSYEQYF. CDR3 in DNA: TGTGCCAGCTCCCCCGATAGACTAGCGACCTCCTACGAGCAGTACTTC. The entire variable domain, with the rest obtained from reference TRBV18 and TRBJ2-7, is as follows: NAGVMQNPRHLVRRRGQEARLRCSPMKGHSHVYWYRQLPEEGLKFMVYLQKENIIDESGMPKERFSAEFPKEGPSILRIQQVVRGDSAAYFCASSPDRLATSYEQYFGPGTRLTVT.

The chain is built from TRBV7-6 and TRBJ2-2, with 8 bases that match TRBD1. Germline V gives CDR1 SGHVS, CDR2 FNYEAQ. V lost 4 bases and J lost 1; bases outside the gene matches: 5. This CDR3 is built from 16 residues. The CDR3 region is CASSSTGTGNTGELFF. Here the CDR3 DNA reads TGTGCCAGCAGCTCTACCGGGACAGGGAACACCGGGGAGCTGTTTTTT. The full variable domain, in which reference TRBV7-6 and TRBJ2-2 provide the parts outside the CDR3, is GAGVSQSPRYKVTKRGQDVALRCDPISGHVSLYWYRQALGQGPEFLTYFNYEAQQDKSGLPNDRFSAERPEGSISTLTIQRTEQRDSAMYRCASSSTGTGNTGELFFGEGSRLTVL.

This clone was picked up a small number of times. The CDR3 DNA reads TGTGCCAGCAGCGTAGTGAGTAGCGGGAACACCGGGGAGCTGTTTTTT. Translation gives CASSVVSSGNTGELFF. The rearrangement joins TRBV9 to TRBJ2-2; D is possibly TRBD2 (6 bases). This CDR3 comprises 16 residues. V gave up 0 bases and J gave up 1 base, with 10 bases separating them. Germline CDR1 is SGDLS and CDR2 is YYNGEE.

The rearrangement joins TRBV3-1 (or the pseudogene TRBV3-2) to TRBJ1-2, with 7 bases aligning to TRBD1. From germline, CDR1 is LGHDT and CDR2 YNNKEL (reference sequence). With 4 bases clipped from V and 4 bases from J, the junction kept 18 bases outside the gene matches. The CDR3 extends over 18 amino acids. This CDR3 is CASSPNLSPGTVGYGYTF. The DNA of the CDR3 is TGTGCCAGCAGCCCGAACCTAAGCCCCGGGACAGTAGGCTATGGCTACACCTTC.

The V call is TRBV19, the J call TRBJ1-4, with 9 bases that match TRBD1. Germline CDR1 reads LNHDA; CDR2 reads SQIVND (reference sequence). The V gene end was trimmed by 10 bases and the J gene end by 8 bases; junction bases not matched to a gene: 8. CDR3 length equals 13 residues. CDR3 bases: TGTGCCACCGGGGACAGGGAAGAGGAAAAACTGTTTTTT. This encodes CATGDREEEKLFF.

The gene calls are TRBV11-3 and TRBJ2-3; D remains unclear. The V gene's germline CDR1 is SGHNT and CDR2 YENEEA. V was trimmed by 6 bases and J by 0 bases, leaving 13 bases between them. The CDR3 covers 15 residues. The CDR3 DNA follows: TGTGCCAGCAGTTTACAGTCATCTAGCACAGATACGCAGTATTTT. Translating it yields CASSLQSSSTDTQYF.

In this sample, this clone turned up once. This rearrangement joins TRBV7-9 to TRBJ2-3; 10 positions agree with TRBD1. Losses at the gene ends were 1 base for V and 3 bases for J; bases not matched to a gene: 1. This CDR3 has 15 residues. Germline V CDR1 and CDR2: SEHNR, FQNEAQ (reference sequence). CDR3 sequence: CASSLEGQGTDTQYF. CDR3 coding DNA: TGTGCCAGCAGCTTAGAGGGACAGGGGACAGATACGCAGTATTTT. The variable domain in full, with the rest retrieved from reference TRBV7-9 and TRBJ2-3, is DTGVSQNPRHKITKRGQNVTFRCDPISEHNRLYWYRQTLGQGPEFLTYFQNEAQLEKSRLLSDRFSAERPKGSFSTLEIQRTEQGDSAMYLCASSLEGQGTDTQYFGPGTRLTVL.

The chain has TRBV19 and TRBJ2-6, with D possibly TRBD2 on 6 matching bases. The V end lost 6 bases, the J end lost 0 bases, and 21 bases lay between the germline ends. CDR1 and CDR2 from the germline V gene are LNHDA and SQIVND (reference sequence). The CDR3 is made up of 19 amino acids. In DNA form, the CDR3 reads TGTGCCAGTAGCAATGTGGAGGGCAGCCCTGGCTCTGGGGCCAACGTCCTGACTTTC. Protein product: CASSNVEGSPGSGANVLTF.

CDR3 coding DNA: TGTGCCAGTAGTATAGATCGTAGGGGGACGTACACAGATACGCAGTATTTT. Translation gives CASSIDRRGTYTDTQYF. This chain connects TRBV19 to TRBJ2-3; D is perhaps TRBD1 (6 bases). Germline V gives CDR1 LNHDA, CDR2 SQIVND (reference sequence). The CDR3 is made up of 17 amino acids. The V gene lost 0 bases and the J gene lost 2 bases, with 15 bases spanning the gap. The whole variable domain, remainder taken from reference TRBV19 and TRBJ2-3, is DGGITQSPKYLFRKEGQNVTLSCEQNLNHDAMYWYRQDPGQGLRLIYYSQIVNDFQKGDIAEGYSVSREKKESFPLTVTSAQKNPTAFYLCASSIDRRGTYTDTQYFGPGTRLTVL.

The chain joins TRBV19 to TRBJ2-5; 9 nucleotides align to TRBD1. The CDR3 runs 13 residues. The ends lost 6 bases at V and 4 bases at J; junction bases unmatched: 3. Germline CDR1 is LNHDA and CDR2 is SQIVND (reference sequence). The CDR3 DNA sequence: TGTGCCAGTAGCGGGACAGGGAGAGAGACCCAGTACTTC. It translates to CASSGTGRETQYF.

This chain uses TRBV28 with TRBJ1-5; 9 bases match TRBD1. Unmatched junction bases numbered 15, after V lost 6 bases and J lost 0 bases. The CDR3 has 19 residues. Germline CDR1 and CDR2: MDHEN and SYDVKM. CDR3 sequence: CASSPLDRGRVYSNQPQHF. The CDR3 region has the DNA TGTGCCAGCAGCCCTTTGGACAGGGGTCGGGTTTATAGCAATCAGCCCCAGCATTTT.